A single sample gave rise to the 5 T cell receptor beta chains below, sequenced in a study of cytomegalovirus exposure and HLA in healthy donors. The PCR had 60 Vbeta and 13 Jbeta primers. The data were produced by immunoSEQ multiplex PCR, yet TCRdb's version contains in-frame clones alone and is incomplete. Among 60,000 to 95,000 clones listed, nearly 80% were seen once. The sequenced sample was PBMCs. These receptors originate from a woman in her forties in good health and CMV-seropositive.

The rearrangement uses TRBV18 and TRBJ1-1; 8 nucleotides agree with TRBD1. CDR1 KGHSH and CDR2 LQKENI come from the germline V gene. J was trimmed by 0 bases and V by 4 bases; bases with no gene match: 4. The CDR3 contains 15 residues. CDR3 DNA: TGTGCCAGCTCACAGGGGACAGGCGTGAACACTGAAGCTTTCTTT. This translates into CASSQGTGVNTEAFF.

Only a few counts were recorded for this clone. The chain combines TRBV20-1 with TRBJ2-5; 7 bases align to TRBD1. J lost 5 bases, V lost 7 bases, and 4 bases had no gene match. Per germline, CDR1 DFQATT and CDR2 SNEGSKA (reference sequence). The CDR3 contains 11 residues. The CDR3 DNA sequence: TGCAGTGATAAGGGGGCCGAGACCCAGTACTTC. Its translation is CSDKGAETQYF.

This clone occurred a few times. The chain recombines TRBV7-3 with TRBJ2-3; weak D call: TRBD1 (6 bases). The V and J ends lost 5 bases and 3 bases respectively, with 18 bases between them. Germline lookup yields CDR1 SGHTA and CDR2 FQGTGA. This CDR3 comprises 16 residues. The CDR3 sequence: CASSLTGRLETDTQYF. As DNA, the CDR3 is TGTGCCAGCAGCCTGACAGGCCGACTTGAGACAGATACGCAGTATTTT.

In this sample, this clone turned up once. This specimen includes other DNA sequences encoding the same CDR3. The rearrangement joins TRBV7-8 to TRBJ1-3; D gene uncertain. In germline, CDR1 is SGHVS, CDR2 FQNEAQ. The CDR3 runs 15 residues. Trimming left V 1 base short and J 0 bases short, with 7 bases between. CDR3 coding DNA: TGTGCCAGCAGCTTAGGTCGGGGCTCTGGAAACACCATATATTTT. It yields the protein CASSLGRGSGNTIYF.

This chain joins TRBV6-6 and TRBJ1-5; D is undetermined. The CDR3 runs to 13 residues. Trimming pared 8 bases from V and 6 bases from J, leaving 14 bases between. CDR1 and CDR2 from the germline V gene are MNHNY and SVGAGI (reference sequence). In DNA, the CDR3 is TGTGCCAGCCAGTCCCAACCGTCTCAGCCCCAGCATTTT. Translated, it gives CASQSQPSQPQHF.